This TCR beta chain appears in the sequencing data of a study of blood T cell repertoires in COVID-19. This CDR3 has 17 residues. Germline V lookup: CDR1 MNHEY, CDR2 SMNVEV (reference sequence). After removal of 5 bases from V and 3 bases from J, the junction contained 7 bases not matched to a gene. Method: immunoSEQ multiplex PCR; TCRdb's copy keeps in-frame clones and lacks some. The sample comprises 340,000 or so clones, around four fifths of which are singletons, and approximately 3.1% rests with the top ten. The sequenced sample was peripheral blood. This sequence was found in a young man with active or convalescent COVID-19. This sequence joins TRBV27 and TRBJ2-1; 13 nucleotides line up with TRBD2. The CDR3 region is CASSPWTSGRGYNEQFF. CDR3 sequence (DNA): TGTGCCAGCAGTCCTTGGACTAGCGGGAGAGGCTACAATGAGCAGTTCTTC.